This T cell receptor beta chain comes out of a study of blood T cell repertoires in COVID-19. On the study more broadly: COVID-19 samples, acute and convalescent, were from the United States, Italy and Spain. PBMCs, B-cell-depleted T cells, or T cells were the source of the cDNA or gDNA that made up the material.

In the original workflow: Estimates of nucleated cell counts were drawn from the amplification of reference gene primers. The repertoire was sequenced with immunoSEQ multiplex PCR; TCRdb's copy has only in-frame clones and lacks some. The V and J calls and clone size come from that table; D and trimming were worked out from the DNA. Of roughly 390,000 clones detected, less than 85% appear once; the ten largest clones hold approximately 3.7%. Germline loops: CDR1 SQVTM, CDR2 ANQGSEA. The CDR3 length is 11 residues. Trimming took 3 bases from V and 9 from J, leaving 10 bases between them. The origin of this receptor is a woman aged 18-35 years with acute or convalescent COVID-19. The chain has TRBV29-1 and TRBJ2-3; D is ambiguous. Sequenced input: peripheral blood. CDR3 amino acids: CSVEHRRTQYF. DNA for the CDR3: TGCAGCGTTGAGCACCGCAGAACGCAGTATTTT.